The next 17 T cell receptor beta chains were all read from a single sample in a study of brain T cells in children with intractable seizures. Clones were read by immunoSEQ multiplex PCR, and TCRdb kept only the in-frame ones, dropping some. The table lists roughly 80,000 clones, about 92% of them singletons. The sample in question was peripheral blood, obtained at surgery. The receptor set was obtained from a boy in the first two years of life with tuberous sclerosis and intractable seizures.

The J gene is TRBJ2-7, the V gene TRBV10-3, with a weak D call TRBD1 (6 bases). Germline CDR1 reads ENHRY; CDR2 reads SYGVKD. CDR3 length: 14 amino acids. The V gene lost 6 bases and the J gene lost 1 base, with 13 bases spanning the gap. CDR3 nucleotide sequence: TGTGCCATCAGCGTGGGACAAGGATCCTACGAGCAGTACTTC. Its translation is CAISVGQGSYEQYF.

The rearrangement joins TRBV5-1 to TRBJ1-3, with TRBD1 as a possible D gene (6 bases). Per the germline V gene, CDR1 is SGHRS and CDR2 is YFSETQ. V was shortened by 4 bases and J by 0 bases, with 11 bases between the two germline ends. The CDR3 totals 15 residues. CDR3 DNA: TGCGCCAGCAGCCCAAGGACAGCCTCTGGAAACACCATATATTTT. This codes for CASSPRTASGNTIYF.

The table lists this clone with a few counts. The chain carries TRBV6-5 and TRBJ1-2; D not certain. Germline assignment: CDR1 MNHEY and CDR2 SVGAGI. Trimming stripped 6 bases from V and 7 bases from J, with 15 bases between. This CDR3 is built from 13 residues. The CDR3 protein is CASSISYTSGYTF. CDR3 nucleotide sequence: TGTGCCAGCAGCATAAGTTATACATCTGGCTACACCTTC.

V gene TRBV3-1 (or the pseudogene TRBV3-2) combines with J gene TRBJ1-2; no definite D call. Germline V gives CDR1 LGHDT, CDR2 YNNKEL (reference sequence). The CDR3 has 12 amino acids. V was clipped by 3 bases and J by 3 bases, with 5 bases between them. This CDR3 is CASSQRDYGYTF. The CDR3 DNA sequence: TGTGCCAGCAGCCAGAGGGACTATGGCTACACCTTC.

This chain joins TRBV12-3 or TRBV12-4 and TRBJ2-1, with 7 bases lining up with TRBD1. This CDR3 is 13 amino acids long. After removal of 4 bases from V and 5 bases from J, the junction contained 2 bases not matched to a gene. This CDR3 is CASSSQGDNEQFF. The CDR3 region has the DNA TGTGCCAGCAGTTCTCAGGGGGACAATGAGCAGTTCTTC.

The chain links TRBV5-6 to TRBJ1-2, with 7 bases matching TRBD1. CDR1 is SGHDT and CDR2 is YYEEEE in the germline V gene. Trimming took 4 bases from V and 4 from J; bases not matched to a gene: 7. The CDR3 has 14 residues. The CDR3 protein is CASSLGTAGYGYTF. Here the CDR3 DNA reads TGTGCCAGCAGCCTTGGGACAGCCGGCTATGGCTACACCTTC.

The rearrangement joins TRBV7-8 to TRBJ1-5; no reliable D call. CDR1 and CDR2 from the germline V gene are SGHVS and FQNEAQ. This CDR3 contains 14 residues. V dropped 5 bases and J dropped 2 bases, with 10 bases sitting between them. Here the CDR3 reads CASSVNMGNQPQHF. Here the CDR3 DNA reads TGTGCCAGCAGCGTTAATATGGGCAATCAGCCCCAGCATTTT.

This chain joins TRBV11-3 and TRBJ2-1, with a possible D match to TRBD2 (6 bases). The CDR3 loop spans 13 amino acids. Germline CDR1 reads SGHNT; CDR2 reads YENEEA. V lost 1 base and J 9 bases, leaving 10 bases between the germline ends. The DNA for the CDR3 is TGTGCCAGCAGCTTAGGACTAGGTTCTGAGCAGTTCTTC. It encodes CASSLGLGSEQFF.

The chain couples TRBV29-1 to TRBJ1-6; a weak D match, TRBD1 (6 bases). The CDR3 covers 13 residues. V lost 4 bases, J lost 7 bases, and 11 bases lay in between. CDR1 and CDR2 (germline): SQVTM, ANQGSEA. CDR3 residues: CSVGGGHNSPLHF. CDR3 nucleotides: TGCAGCGTTGGTGGGGGACACAATTCACCCCTCCACTTT. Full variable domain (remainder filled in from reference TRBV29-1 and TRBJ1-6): SAVISQKPSRDICQRGTSLTIQCQVDSQVTMMFWYRQQPGQSLTLIATANQGSEATYESGFVIDKFPISRPNLTFSTLTVSNMSPEDSSIYLCSVGGGHNSPLHFGNGTRLTVT.

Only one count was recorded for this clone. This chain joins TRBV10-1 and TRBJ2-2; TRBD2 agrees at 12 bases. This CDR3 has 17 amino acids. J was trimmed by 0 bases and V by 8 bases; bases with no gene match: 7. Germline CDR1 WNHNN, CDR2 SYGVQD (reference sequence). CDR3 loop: CASPRLAGVTNTGELFF. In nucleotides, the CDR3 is TGCGCCAGCCCGAGACTAGCGGGAGTAACGAACACCGGGGAGCTGTTTTTT.

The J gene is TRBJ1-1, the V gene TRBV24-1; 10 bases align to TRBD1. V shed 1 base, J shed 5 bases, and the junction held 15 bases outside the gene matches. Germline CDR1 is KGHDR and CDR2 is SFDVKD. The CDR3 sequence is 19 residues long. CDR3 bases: TGTGCCACCAGTGATTTTGCCGCGGGGACAGGGGAATCCTGGACTGAAGCTTTCTTT. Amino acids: CATSDFAAGTGESWTEAFF.

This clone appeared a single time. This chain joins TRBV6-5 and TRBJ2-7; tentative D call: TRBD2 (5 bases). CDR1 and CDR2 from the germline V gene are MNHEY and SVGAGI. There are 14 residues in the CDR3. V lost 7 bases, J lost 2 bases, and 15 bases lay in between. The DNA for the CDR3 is TGTGCCAGCACCATGGACGGGAAGGCCTACGAGCAGTACTTC. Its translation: CASTMDGKAYEQYF.

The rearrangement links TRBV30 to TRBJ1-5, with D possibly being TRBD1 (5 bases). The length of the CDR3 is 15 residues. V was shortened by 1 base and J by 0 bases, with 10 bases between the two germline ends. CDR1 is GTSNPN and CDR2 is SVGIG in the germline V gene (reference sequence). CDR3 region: CAWSAMTVSNQPQHF. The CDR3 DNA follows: TGTGCCTGGAGTGCAATGACAGTTAGCAATCAGCCCCAGCATTTT.

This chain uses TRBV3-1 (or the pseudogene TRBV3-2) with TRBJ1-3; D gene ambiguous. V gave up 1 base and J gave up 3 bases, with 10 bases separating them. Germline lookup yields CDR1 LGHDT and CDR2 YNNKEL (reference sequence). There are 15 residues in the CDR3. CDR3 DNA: TGTGCCAGCAGCCAAGGATCGGGAGTTGGAAACACCATATATTTT. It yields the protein CASSQGSGVGNTIYF.

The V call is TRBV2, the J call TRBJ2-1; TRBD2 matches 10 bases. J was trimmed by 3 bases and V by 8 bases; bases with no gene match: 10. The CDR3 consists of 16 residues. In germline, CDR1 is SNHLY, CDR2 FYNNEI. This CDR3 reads CASPRKTSGIYNEQFF. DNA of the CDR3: TGTGCCAGCCCCAGGAAAACTAGCGGGATCTACAATGAGCAGTTCTTC.

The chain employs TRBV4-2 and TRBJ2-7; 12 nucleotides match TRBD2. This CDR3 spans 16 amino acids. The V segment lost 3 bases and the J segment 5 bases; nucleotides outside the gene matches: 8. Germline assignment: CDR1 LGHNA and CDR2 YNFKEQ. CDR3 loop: CASSQTPSGGGNEQYF. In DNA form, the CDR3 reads TGTGCCAGCAGCCAGACCCCTAGCGGGGGGGGTAACGAGCAGTACTTC.

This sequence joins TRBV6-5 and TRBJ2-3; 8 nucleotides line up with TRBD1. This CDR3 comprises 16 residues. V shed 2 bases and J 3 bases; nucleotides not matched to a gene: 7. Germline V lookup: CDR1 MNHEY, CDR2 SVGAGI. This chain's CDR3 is CASSYADRVGTDTQYF. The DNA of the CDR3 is TGTGCCAGCAGTTACGCGGACAGGGTGGGTACAGATACGCAGTATTTT.